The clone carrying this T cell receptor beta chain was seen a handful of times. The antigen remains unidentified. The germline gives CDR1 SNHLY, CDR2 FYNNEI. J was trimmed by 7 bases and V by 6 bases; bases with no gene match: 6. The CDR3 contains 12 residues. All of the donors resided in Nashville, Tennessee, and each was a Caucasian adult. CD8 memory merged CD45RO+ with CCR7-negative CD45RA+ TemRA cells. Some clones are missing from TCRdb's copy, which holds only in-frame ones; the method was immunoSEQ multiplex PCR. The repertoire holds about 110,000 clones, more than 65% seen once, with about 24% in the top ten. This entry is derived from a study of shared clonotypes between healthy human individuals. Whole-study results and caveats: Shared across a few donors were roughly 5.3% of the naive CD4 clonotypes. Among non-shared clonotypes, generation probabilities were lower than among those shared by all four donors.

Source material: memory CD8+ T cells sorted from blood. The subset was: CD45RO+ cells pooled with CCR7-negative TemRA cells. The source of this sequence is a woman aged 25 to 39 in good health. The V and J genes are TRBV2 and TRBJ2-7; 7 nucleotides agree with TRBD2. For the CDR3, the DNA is TGTGCCAGCAGGCCTAGCGGTTGGGAGCAGTACTTC. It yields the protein CASRPSGWEQYF.